This T cell receptor (beta chain) was captured by sequencing in a study of blood T cell repertoires in COVID-19. This CDR3 has 16 amino acids. V lost 3 bases, J lost 2 bases, and 17 bases lay in between. Germline lookup yields CDR1 SGHKS and CDR2 YYEKEE (reference sequence). This clone appeared a few times. Libraries were prepared by immunoSEQ multiplex PCR; TCRdb keeps only in-frame clonotypes and omits some of them. The table shows fewer than 200,000 clones, with around 82% occurring only once. The receptor was isolated from a woman aged 55-69 years with acute COVID-19. Sequenced sample: PBMCs or T cells enriched from blood (not recorded which). This chain uses TRBV5-5 with TRBJ2-5; D may be TRBD1 (6 bases). The CDR3 DNA is TGTGCCAGCAGCTGGGGACATCAACTTTCTCAAGAGACCCAGTACTTC. This gives the protein CASSWGHQLSQETQYF.